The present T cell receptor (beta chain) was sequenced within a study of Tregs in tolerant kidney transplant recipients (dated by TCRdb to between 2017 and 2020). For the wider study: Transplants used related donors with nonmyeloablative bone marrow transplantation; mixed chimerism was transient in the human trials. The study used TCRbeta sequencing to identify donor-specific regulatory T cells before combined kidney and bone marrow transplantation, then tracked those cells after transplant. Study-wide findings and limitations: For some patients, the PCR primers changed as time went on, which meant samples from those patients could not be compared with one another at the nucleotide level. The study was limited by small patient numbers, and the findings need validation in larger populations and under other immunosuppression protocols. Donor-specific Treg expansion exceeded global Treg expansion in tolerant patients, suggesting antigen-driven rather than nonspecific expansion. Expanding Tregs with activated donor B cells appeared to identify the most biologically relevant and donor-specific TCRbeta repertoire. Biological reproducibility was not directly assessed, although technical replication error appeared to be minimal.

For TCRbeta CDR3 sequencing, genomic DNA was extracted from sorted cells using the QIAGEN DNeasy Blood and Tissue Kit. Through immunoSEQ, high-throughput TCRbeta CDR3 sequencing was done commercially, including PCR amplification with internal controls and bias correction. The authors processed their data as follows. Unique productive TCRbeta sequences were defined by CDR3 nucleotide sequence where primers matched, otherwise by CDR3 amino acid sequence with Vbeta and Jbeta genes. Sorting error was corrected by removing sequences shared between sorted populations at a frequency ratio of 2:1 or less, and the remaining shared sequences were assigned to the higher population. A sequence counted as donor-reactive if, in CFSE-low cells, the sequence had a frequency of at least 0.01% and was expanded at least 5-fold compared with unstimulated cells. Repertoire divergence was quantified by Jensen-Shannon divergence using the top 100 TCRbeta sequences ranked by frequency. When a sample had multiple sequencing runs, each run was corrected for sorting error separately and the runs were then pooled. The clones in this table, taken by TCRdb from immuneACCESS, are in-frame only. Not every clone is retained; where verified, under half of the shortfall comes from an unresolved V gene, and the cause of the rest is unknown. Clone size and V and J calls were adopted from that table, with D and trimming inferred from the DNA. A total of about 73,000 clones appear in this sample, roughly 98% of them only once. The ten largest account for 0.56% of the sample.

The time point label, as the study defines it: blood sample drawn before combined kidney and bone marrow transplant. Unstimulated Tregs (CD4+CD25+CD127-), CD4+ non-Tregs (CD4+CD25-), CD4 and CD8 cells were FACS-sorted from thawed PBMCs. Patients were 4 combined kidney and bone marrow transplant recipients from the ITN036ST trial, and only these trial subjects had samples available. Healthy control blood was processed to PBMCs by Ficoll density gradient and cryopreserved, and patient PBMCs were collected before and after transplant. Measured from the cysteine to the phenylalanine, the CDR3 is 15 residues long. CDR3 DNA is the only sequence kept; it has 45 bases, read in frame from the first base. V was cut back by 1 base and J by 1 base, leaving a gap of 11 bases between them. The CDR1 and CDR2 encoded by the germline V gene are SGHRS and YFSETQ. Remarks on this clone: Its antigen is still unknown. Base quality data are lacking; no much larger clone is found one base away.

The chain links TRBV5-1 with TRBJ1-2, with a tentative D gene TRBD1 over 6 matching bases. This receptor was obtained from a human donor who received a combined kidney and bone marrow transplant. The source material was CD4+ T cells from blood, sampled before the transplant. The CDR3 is CASSLYQGHNYGYTF. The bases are TGCGCCAGCAGCTTGTATCAGGGGCATAACTATGGCTACACCTTC.